The TCR beta chain under discussion was sequenced for a study of response to subunit inactivated influenza vaccine. Regarding the study as a whole: Few new T cells, the authors suggested, are recruited by each seasonal influenza vaccination.

This CDR3 contains 17 residues. J gave up 5 bases and V 4 bases, and 17 bases lay outside the gene matches. Per the germline V gene, CDR1 is SGHDT and CDR2 is YYEEEE. TCRdb re-analysed the RT-PCR reads in MiXCR, keeping a single row per CDR3 protein. The profile covers 530,000 or so distinct CDR3 sequences, with approximately 14% appearing a single time and approximately 12% taken by the ten largest. Points on this clonotype: Its antigen remains unidentified.

V is TRBV5-6 and J is TRBJ2-5, with TRBD2 identical over 7 bases. The sample consisted of PBMCs from blood, taken about 11 days after vaccination. This clonotype was sampled from a man aged 50-60 years who received an inactivated influenza vaccine. The CDR3, as DNA: TGTGCCAGCAGCCCTCCTTATGGGCGGGAGTGCCGCGAGACCCAGTACTTC. As protein: CASSPPYGRECRETQYF.